One and the same sample provided the 12 T cell receptor beta chains below, sequenced in a study of CD8+CD57+ T cells in acquired aplastic anemia. Whoever was chosen for sequencing had shown CD8+CD57+ cell expansion by flow cytometry. CDR3 and TCR beta VDJ profiling relied on genomic DNA as the template. TCRdb ran MiXCR on the reads and lists one entry per CDR3 protein. The sample has 270,000 or so distinct CDR3 sequences; 65% to 90% are singletons. The sample taken for sequencing was sorted CD4+, CD8+, or CD8+CD57+ T cells (not recorded which) from PBMCs. These receptors originate from a human donor with aplastic anemia.

A word on this clonotype: The CDR3 carries no conserved terminal phenylalanine or tryptophan, so it likely arises from a read error. No DNA is shown, since the ends of the CDR3 on it are uncertain; the CDR3 is the one TCRdb lists. The genes are TRBV7-8 and TRBJ2-3; the listed D gene, TRBD1, was not tested against the DNA. The length of the CDR3 is 13 amino acids, counting both ends. Per the germline V gene, CDR1 is SGHVS and CDR2 is FQNEAQ. The CDR3 loop reads CASSLAGGHDTYC.

V usage is TRBV15 and J usage is TRBJ2-3, with TRBD1 as a possible D gene (5 bases). This CDR3 contains 15 residues. Looked up from germline, CDR1 is LNHNV and CDR2 is YYDKDF (reference sequence). The V gene lost 9 bases and the J gene lost 3 bases, with 19 bases spanning the gap. The CDR3 DNA follows: TGTGCCACTACCAGAGAAGGGGCAGCTACAGATACGCAGTATTTT. Translating gives CATTREGAATDTQYF.

Only a few counts were recorded for this clonotype. This chain links TRBV7-9 with TRBJ2-3; D is unclear. Germline-derived CDR1 and CDR2 are SEHNR and FQNEAQ (reference sequence). V lost 0 bases, J lost 10 bases, and 14 bases lay in between. The CDR3 totals 14 residues. The CDR3 region is CASSLAGGHGAQYF. CDR3 DNA sequence: TGTGCCAGCAGCTTAGCGGGTGGTCACGGTGCGCAGTATTTT.

The chain couples TRBV5-4 to TRBJ2-2; D perhaps matches TRBD2 (6 bases). The germline V and J ends were trimmed by 3 bases and 2 bases, with 14 bases remaining between them. Germline values: CDR1 SGHNT, CDR2 YYREEE (reference sequence). This CDR3 region has 16 residues. CDR3 amino acids: CASSSYTGSNTGELFF. The DNA of the CDR3 is TGTGCCAGCAGCTCGTATACCGGGAGCAACACCGGGGAGCTGTTTTTT.

This clonotype turned up a few times. This chain joins TRBV13 and TRBJ2-3, with D perhaps given as TRBD1 or TRBD2 (5 bases each). This CDR3 is built from 12 residues. V was shortened by 8 bases and J by 4 bases, with 10 bases between the two germline ends. CDR1 is PRHDT and CDR2 is FYEKMQ in the germline V gene (reference sequence). In DNA form, the CDR3 reads TGTGCCAGCGGGGACGGGTCAGATACGCAGTATTTT. This sequence encodes CASGDGSDTQYF. Looking up the rest from reference TRBV13 and TRBJ2-3 gives the full variable domain: AAGVIQSPRHLIKEKRETATLKCYPIPRHDTVYWYQQGPGQDPQFLISFYEKMQSDKGSIPDRFSAQQFSDYHSELNMSSLELGDSALYFCASGDGSDTQYFGPGTRLTVL.

The J gene is TRBJ2-4, the V gene TRBV7-8; D possibly corresponds to TRBD2 (5 bases). Germline V gene lookup returns CDR1 SGHVS and CDR2 FQNEAQ. CDR3 length equals 16 residues. Trimming cost V 0 bases and J 13 bases, with 22 bases left between them. The CDR3 here is CASSLAGSTWEQYQYF. CDR3 nucleotide sequence: TGTGCCAGCAGCTTAGCGGGCAGTACGTGGGAGCAGTACCAGTACTTC.

The V and J genes are TRBV20-1 and TRBJ2-5, with 8 positions matching TRBD2. This CDR3 contains 13 residues. V lost 3 bases, J lost 5 bases, and 5 bases stayed unmatched. Germline V gene data show CDR1 as DFQATT and CDR2 as SNEGSKA (reference sequence). The CDR3 DNA reads as TGCAGTGCTAGCGGGGGGGCCTTTGAGACCCAGTACTTC. Its translation: CSASGGAFETQYF.

This chain uses TRBV24-1 with TRBJ2-1; maybe TRBD2 (6 bases). The CDR3 runs to 13 residues. The V and J ends lost 4 bases and 11 bases respectively, with 14 bases between them. Germline V gives CDR1 KGHDR, CDR2 SFDVKD. DNA for the CDR3: TGTGCCACCAGTGACCTGACTAGTGATAAGCAGTTCTTC. Protein product: CATSDLTSDKQFF.

V and J are TRBV10-3 and TRBJ2-3; D gene ambiguous. This CDR3 has 17 amino acids. The V and J ends lost 0 bases and 14 bases respectively, with 27 bases between them. Looked up from germline, CDR1 is ENHRY and CDR2 is SYGVKD. CDR3 nucleotide sequence: TGTGCCATCAGTGAGTCTTCAGGAGAACAAATTAATGATACACTGTATTTT. It yields the protein CAISESSGEQINDTLYF.

This clonotype was detected once. The conserved final phenylalanine or tryptophan is absent from the CDR3, which likely points to a read error. This chain links TRBV7-2 with TRBJ2-3; perhaps TRBD2 as D (7 bases). CDR3 size: 13 residues. Per the germline V gene, CDR1 is SGHTA and CDR2 is FQGNSA. V was shortened by 8 bases and J by 5 bases, with 14 bases between the two germline ends. CDR3 bases: TGTGCCAGCGGGGAGGGGGGCAGAGATACGCAGTATTAT. Its translation: CASGEGGRDTQYY.

This clonotype has just one count. This chain links TRBV19 with TRBJ2-5, with 7 nucleotides matching TRBD2. The better agreement between TRBJ2-1 and the DNA end casts doubt on the J call. Germline V gene data show CDR1 as LNHDA and CDR2 as SQIVND (reference sequence). This CDR3 has 13 amino acids. As DNA, the CDR3 is TGTGCCAGCAGTGATGGGGGGGTCCATAACCAGTTCTTC. The encoded protein is CASSDGGVHNQFF.

The genes are TRBV7-6 and TRBJ1-2, with TRBD1 as a possible D gene (5 bases). The germline CDR1 and CDR2 sequences are SGHVS and FNYEAQ. Trimming cost V 1 base and J 8 bases, with 20 bases left between them. This CDR3 is 16 amino acids long. CDR3 in amino acids: CASSLDHEGHETGYTF. Here the CDR3 DNA reads TGTGCCAGCAGCTTAGACCACGAGGGGCACGAGACCGGCTACACCTTC.